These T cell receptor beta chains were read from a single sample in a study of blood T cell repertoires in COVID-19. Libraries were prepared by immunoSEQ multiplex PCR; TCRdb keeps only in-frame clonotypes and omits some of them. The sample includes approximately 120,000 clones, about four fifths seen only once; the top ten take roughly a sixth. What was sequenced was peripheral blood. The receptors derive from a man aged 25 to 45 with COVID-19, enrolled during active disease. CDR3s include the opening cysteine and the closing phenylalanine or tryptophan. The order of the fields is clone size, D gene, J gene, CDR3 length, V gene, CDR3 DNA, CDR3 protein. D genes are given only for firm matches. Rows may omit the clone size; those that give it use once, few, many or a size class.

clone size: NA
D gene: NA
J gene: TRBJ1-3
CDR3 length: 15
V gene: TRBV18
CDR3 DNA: TGTGCCAGCTCACCTGGGTACAGCTCTGGAAACACCATATATTTT
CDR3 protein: CASSPGYSSGNTIYF

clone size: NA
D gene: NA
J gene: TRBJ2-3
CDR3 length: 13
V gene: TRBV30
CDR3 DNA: TGTGCCTGGCTCGGCGGGACCACAGATACGCAGTATTTT
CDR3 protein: CAWLGGTTDTQYF

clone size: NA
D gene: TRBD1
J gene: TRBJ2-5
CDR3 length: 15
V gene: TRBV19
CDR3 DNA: TGTGCCAGCCTCCCCACCGGGACAGCACAAGAGACCCAGTACTTC
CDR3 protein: CASLPTGTAQETQYF

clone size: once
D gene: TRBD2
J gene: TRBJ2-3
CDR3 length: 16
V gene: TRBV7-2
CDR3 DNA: TGTGCCAGCAGCTTACTAGCGGGGGATAGCACAGATACGCAGTATTTT
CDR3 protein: CASSLLAGDSTDTQYF

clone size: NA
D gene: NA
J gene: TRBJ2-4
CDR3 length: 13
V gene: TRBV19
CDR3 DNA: TGTGCCAGTAGTATTCGGTCAGGGAACATTCAGTACTTC
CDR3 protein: CASSIRSGNIQYF

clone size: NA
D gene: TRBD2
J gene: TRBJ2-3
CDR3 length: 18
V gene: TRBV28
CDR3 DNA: TGTGCCAGCAGTTTCCCCGGGGTTGCGGGGGGTTCCACAGATACGCAGTATTTT
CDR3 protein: CASSFPGVAGGSTDTQYF

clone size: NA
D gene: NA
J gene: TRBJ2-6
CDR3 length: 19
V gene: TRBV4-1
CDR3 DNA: TGCGCCAGCAGCCTGGTGGGGGGTCGTAACCTCTCTGGGGCCAACGTCCTGACTTTC
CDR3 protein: CASSLVGGRNLSGANVLTF

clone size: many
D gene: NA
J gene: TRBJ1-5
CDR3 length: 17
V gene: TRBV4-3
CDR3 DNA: TGCGCCAGCAGCCAAGATCGGGCTCCGGGGAGCAATCAGCCCCAGCATTTT
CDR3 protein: CASSQDRAPGSNQPQHF

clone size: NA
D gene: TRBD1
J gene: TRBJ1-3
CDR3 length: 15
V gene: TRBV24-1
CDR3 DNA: TGTGCCACCAGTGACGGACAGGGGCCTGGAAACACCATATATTTT
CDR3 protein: CATSDGQGPGNTIYF

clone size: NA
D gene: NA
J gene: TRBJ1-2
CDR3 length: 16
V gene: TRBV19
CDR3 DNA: TGTGCCAGTAGTCCCGGGCCGACAGGACCCAACTATGGCTACACCTTC
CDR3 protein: CASSPGPTGPNYGYTF

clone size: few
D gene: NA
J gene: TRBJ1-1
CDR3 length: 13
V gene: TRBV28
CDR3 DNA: TGTGCCAGCAGTTACGGGGAGAACACTGAAGCTTTCTTT
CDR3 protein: CASSYGENTEAFF

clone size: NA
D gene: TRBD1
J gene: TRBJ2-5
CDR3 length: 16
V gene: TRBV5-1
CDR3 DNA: TGCGCCAGCAGCCTCACCGGGACAGGGGAACAAGAGACCCAGTACTTC
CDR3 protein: CASSLTGTGEQETQYF

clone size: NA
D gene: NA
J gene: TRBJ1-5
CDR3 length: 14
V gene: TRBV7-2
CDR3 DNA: TGTGCCAGCAGATCGGACGGAGGGTATCAGCCCCAGCATTTT
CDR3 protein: CASRSDGGYQPQHF

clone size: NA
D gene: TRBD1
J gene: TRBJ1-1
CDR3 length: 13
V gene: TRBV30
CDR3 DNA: TGTGCCTGGAACCGGGACAGGCTTACTGAAGCTTTCTTT
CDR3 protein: CAWNRDRLTEAFF

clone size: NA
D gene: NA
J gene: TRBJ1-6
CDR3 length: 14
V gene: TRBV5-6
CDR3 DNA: TGTGCCAGCAGCTTTGGCACAGGTAATTCACCCCTCCACTTT
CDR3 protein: CASSFGTGNSPLHF

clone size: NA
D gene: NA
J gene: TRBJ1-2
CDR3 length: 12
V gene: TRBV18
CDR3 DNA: TGTGCCAGCTCTCCGGGGCGGGACGGCTACACCTTC
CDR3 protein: CASSPGRDGYTF

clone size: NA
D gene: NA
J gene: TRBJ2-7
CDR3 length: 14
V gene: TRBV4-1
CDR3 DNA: TGCGCCAGCAGCCAACAGGAACTCTCCTACGAGCAGTACTTC
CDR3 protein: CASSQQELSYEQYF

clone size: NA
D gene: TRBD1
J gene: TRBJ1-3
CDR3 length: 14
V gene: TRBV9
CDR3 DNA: TGTGCCAGCAGCGCCAGTACAGGGGGGTACACCATATATTTT
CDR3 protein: CASSASTGGYTIYF